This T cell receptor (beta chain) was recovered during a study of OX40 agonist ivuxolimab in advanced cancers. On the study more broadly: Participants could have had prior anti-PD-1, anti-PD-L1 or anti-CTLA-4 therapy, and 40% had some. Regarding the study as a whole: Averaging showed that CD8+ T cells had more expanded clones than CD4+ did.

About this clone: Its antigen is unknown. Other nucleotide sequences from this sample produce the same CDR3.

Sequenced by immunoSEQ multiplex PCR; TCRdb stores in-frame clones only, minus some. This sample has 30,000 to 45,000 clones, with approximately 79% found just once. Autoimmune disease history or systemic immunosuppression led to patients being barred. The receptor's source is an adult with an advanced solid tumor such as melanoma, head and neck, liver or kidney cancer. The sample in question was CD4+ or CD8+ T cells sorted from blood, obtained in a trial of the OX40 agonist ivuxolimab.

CDR3 residues: CASSPGQGAKPQHF. As DNA, the CDR3 is TGTGCCAGCTCACCCGGACAGGGGGCTAAGCCCCAGCATTTT. This chain uses TRBV18 with TRBJ1-5, with 11 bases lining up with TRBD1. This CDR3 contains 14 residues. The V gene's germline CDR1 is KGHSH and CDR2 LQKENI. The ends lost 3 bases at V and 8 bases at J; junction bases unmatched: 3.